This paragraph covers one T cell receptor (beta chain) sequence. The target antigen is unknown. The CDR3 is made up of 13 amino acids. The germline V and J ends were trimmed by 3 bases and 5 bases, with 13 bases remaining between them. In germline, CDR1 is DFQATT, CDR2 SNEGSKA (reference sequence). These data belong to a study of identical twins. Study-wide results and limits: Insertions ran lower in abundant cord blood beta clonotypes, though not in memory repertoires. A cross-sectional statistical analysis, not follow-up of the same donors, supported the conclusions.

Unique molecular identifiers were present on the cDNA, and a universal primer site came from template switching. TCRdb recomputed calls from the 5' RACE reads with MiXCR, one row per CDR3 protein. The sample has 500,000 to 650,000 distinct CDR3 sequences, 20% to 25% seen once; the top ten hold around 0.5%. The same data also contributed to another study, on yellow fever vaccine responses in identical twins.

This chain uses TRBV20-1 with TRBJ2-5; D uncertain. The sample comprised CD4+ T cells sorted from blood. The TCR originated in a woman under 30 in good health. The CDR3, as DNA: TGCAGTGCTAGCCCCCTGGGGTATGAGACCCAGTACTTC. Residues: CSASPLGYETQYF.